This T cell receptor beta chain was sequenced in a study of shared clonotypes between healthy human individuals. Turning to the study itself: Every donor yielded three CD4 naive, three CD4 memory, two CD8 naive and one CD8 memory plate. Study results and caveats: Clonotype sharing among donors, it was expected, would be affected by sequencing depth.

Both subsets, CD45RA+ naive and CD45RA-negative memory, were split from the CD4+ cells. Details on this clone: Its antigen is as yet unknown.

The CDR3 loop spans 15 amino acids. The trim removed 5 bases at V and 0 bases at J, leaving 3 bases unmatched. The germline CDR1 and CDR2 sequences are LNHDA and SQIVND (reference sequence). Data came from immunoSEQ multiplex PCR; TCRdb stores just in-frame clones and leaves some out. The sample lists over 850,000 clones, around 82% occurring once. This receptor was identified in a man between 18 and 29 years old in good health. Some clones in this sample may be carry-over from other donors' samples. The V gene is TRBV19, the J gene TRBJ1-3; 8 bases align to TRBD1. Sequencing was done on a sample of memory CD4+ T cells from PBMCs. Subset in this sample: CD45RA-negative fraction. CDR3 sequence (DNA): TGTGCCAGTAGTCGAACAGGGGGCTCTGGAAACACCATATATTTT. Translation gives CASSRTGGSGNTIYF.